The entry that follows covers one T cell receptor beta chain sequence. The target antigen is unknown. CDR1 and CDR2 from the germline V gene are ENHRY and SYGVKD. This CDR3 spans 13 amino acids. Trimming shortened V by 8 bases and J by 5 bases, and 15 bases separated the two germline ends. When ophthalmopathy did not progress within 18 months, Graves' hyperthyroidism was considered stable. Amplification yielded TCR beta CDR3 regions, with RNA transcripts as the source. The HTBI primer set served for first-round RT-PCR of the TCR CDR3. TCRdb reprocessed the multiplex PCR reads with MiXCR, giving one entry per CDR3 protein. The profile shows around 800,000 distinct CDR3 sequences, about two fifths of them singletons. The data originate from a study of T cells in Graves' hyperthyroidism and ophthalmopathy. Study information: Peripheral blood specimens were obtained at initial diagnosis, prior to any treatment.

Study-wide results and caveats: Median prediction lead before ophthalmopathy onset was 6 to 8 months with the model.

This clonotype originated in a man in his late teens or twenties with Graves' hyperthyroidism. The chain joins TRBV10-3 to TRBJ1-2, with TRBD1 as a possible D gene (6 bases). Sequencing was done on a sample of blood. The CDR3 bases are TGTGCCATCGGGAGCGGGGGCGCTTATGGCTACACCTTC. This codes for CAIGSGGAYGYTF.